A selection of T cell receptor beta chains follows, all from one sample in a study of blood T cell repertoires in COVID-19. Profiling relied on immunoSEQ multiplex PCR, and the TCRdb table lists in-frame clones only, not all of them. In the table there are over 400,000 clones, around nine tenths of which are singletons. Specimen: PBMCs or T cells enriched from blood (not recorded which). The origin of the receptors is a woman aged 55-70 years who had recovered from COVID-19. Both conserved end residues are part of each CDR3. The D gene is left open where the match is weak. Clone size is stated in some rows and not others, as once, few, many or a class when expanded.

V,D,size,J,CDR3,DNA
TRBV5-5,TRBD1,NA,TRBJ2-1,CASSLGQGGRNEQFF,TGTGCCAGCTCCCTGGGACAGGGGGGAAGGAATGAGCAGTTCTTC
TRBV18,TRBD1,NA,TRBJ2-5,CASSPLRTGQETQYF,TGTGCCAGCTCACCCCTCAGGACAGGCCAAGAGACCCAGTACTTC
TRBV28,NA,few,TRBJ1-1,CASSLRPNTEAFF,TGTGCCAGCAGTTTGCGGCCGAACACTGAAGCTTTCTTT
TRBV2,NA,NA,TRBJ2-5,CASGLGREETQYF,TGTGCCAGCGGGTTGGGCAGGGAAGAGACCCAGTACTTC
TRBV2,TRBD1,few,TRBJ1-2,CASRAGQGGIYGYTF,TGTGCCAGCAGGGCGGGACAGGGGGGGATCTATGGCTACACCTTC
TRBV15,NA,few,TRBJ2-1,CATVAGYGPDQFF,TGTGCCACCGTTGCAGGATATGGCCCGGATCAGTTCTTC
TRBV7-9,TRBD1,NA,TRBJ1-3,CASTNLPRQGVNFSGNTIYF,TGTGCCAGCACCAACCTTCCCCGGCAGGGGGTCAATTTCTCTGGAAACACCATATATTTT
TRBV6-5,NA,few,TRBJ1-2,CASSIRTLGDYGYTF,TGTGCCAGCAGCATCCGGACCCTAGGGGACTATGGCTACACCTTC
TRBV30,TRBD1,NA,TRBJ1-1,CAWSPSQGARTEAFF,TGTGCCTGGAGTCCCTCACAGGGGGCGAGGACTGAAGCTTTCTTT
TRBV2,NA,NA,TRBJ1-3,CASSEQGSGNTIYF,TGTGCCAGCAGTGAACAGGGCTCTGGAAACACCATATATTTT
TRBV7-2,TRBD2,NA,TRBJ2-1,CASSLFTRSGGASNEQFF,TGTGCCAGCAGCTTGTTCACTCGAAGCGGGGGGGCCTCGAATGAGCAGTTCTTC
TRBV7-9,NA,NA,TRBJ2-1,CASSPTYNEQFF,TGTGCCAGCAGCCCTACTTACAATGAGCAGTTCTTC
TRBV5-1,NA,NA,TRBJ1-2,CASSLDFGSGNGYTF,TGCGCCAGCAGCTTGGACTTCGGGAGTGGGAATGGCTACACCTTC
TRBV5-6,NA,once,TRBJ2-5,CASSEDSETQYF,TGTGCCAGCAGCGAGGACTCGGAGACCCAGTACTTC
TRBV11-2,TRBD1,NA,TRBJ1-1,CASSLEGRGYTEAFF,TGTGCCAGCAGCTTAGAGGGCAGGGGGTACACTGAAGCTTTCTTT
TRBV19,TRBD1,NA,TRBJ2-3,CASTTTGGATDTQYF,TGTGCCAGTACCACAACAGGGGGCGCAACAGATACGCAGTATTTT
TRBV5-8,NA,NA,TRBJ1-1,CASSSRQSTEAFF,TGTGCCAGCAGCAGTCGACAAAGCACTGAAGCTTTCTTT
TRBV7-9,NA,NA,TRBJ1-2,CASSLWAGGYTF,TGTGCCAGCAGCTTATGGGCCGGTGGCTACACCTTC
TRBV2,TRBD1,NA,TRBJ1-4,CAKRGQAEKLFF,TGTGCCAAAAGAGGACAGGCTGAAAAACTGTTTTTT
TRBV3-1/TRBV3-2,NA,NA,TRBJ1-2,CASSYEFGYTF,TGTGCCAGCAGCTACGAGTTTGGCTACACCTTC
TRBV5-5,NA,once,TRBJ2-7,CASSHYTDEQYF,TGTGCCAGCAGCCACTATACTGACGAGCAGTACTTC
TRBV3-1/TRBV3-2,TRBD1,NA,TRBJ1-6,CASSRGQFDSPLHF,TGTGCCAGCAGCCGGGGACAGTTTGATTCACCCCTCCACTTT
TRBV2,NA,few,TRBJ2-1,CASSVQRSNNEQFF,TGTGCCAGCAGTGTTCAGCGATCAAACAATGAGCAGTTCTTC
TRBV21-1,NA,NA,TRBJ1-5,CASSKRAGLMVNQPQHF,TGTGCCAGCAGCAAACGGGCGGGACTGATGGTCAATCAGCCCCAGCATTTT
TRBV19,NA,NA,TRBJ2-1,CASSMRGIPYNEQFF,TGTGCCAGTAGTATGAGGGGGATACCTTACAATGAGCAGTTCTTC
TRBV27,TRBD1,NA,TRBJ1-1,CASSSSGTGGAAFF,TGTGCCAGCAGTTCTTCCGGGACAGGGGGAGCGGCTTTCTTT
TRBV10-3,NA,NA,TRBJ1-6,CAISGGESWSGNSPLHF,TGTGCCATCAGTGGGGGGGAGTCCTGGTCGGGAAATTCACCCCTCCACTTT
TRBV21-1,NA,NA,TRBJ1-6,CASSKDRARGHNSPLHF,TGTGCCAGCAGCAAAGATAGGGCCAGGGGGCATAATTCACCCCTCCACTTT
TRBV24-1,NA,once,TRBJ1-4,CATSDGGVNEKLFF,TGTGCCACCAGTGATGGCGGAGTGAATGAAAAACTGTTTTTT
TRBV6-6,NA,NA,TRBJ2-1,CASTRTDYNEQFF,TGTGCCAGCACCCGGACAGACTACAATGAGCAGTTCTTC
TRBV5-1,TRBD1,NA,TRBJ1-6,CASSFSGQAANSPLHF,TGCGCCAGCAGCTTTTCAGGACAGGCCGCCAATTCACCCCTCCACTTT
TRBV6-2/TRBV6-3,NA,NA,TRBJ1-1,CASTPRGYTEAFF,TGTGCCAGCACCCCGCGGGGTTACACTGAAGCTTTCTTT
TRBV10-3,TRBD2,NA,TRBJ2-3,CAMSLGLAGADTQYF,TGTGCCATGTCTCTGGGACTAGCCGGGGCAGATACGCAGTATTTT
TRBV10-3,TRBD2,NA,TRBJ2-1,CAISTSGGSYNEQFF,TGTGCCATCAGTACTAGCGGGGGTTCCTACAATGAGCAGTTCTTC
TRBV19,NA,NA,TRBJ2-7,CASSPGTPRGQYF,TGTGCCAGTAGTCCCGGGACTCCCCGCGGGCAGTACTTC
TRBV19,NA,NA,TRBJ1-2,CASARQARPNYGYTF,TGTGCCAGTGCGAGACAGGCCCGGCCGAACTATGGCTACACCTTC
TRBV5-6,NA,NA,TRBJ1-4,CASSSGANEKLFF,TGTGCCAGCAGCTCCGGAGCTAATGAAAAACTGTTTTTT
TRBV4-1,NA,NA,TRBJ2-3,CASSQERGPPDTQYF,TGCGCCAGCAGCCAAGAGCGGGGGCCTCCAGATACGCAGTATTTT
TRBV7-8,NA,NA,TRBJ2-1,CASSFLTSSYNEQFF,TGTGCCAGCAGCTTCCTGACTAGCTCCTACAATGAGCAGTTCTTC
TRBV5-4,NA,NA,TRBJ1-1,CASSGPQREDTEAFF,TGTGCCAGCAGCGGTCCTCAGCGGGAGGACACTGAAGCTTTCTTT